Each of the 27 T cell receptor beta chains below was sequenced from the same sample in a study of blood T cell repertoires in COVID-19. Data came from immunoSEQ multiplex PCR; TCRdb stores just in-frame clones and leaves some out. The sample lists around 150,000 clones, 85% to 90% seen once, with roughly 3% in the top ten. The sample consisted of peripheral blood. These TCRs come from a woman aged 55-70 years with active COVID-19.

The chain employs TRBV6-2 or TRBV6-3 and TRBJ2-7; TRBD1 matches at 9 bases. The germline CDR1 and CDR2 sequences are MNHEY and SVGEGT. Germline trimming cut 5 bases from V and 2 bases from J; bases unmatched to any gene: 16. There are 18 residues in the CDR3. CDR3 sequence reads: CASSRPGTGSMDPYEQYF. The CDR3 nucleotides read TGTGCCAGCAGTCGCCCCGGGACAGGGAGTATGGACCCCTACGAGCAGTACTTC.

The chain recombines TRBV7-8 with TRBJ2-2; no clear D. V was shortened by 5 bases and J by 0 bases, with 10 bases between the two germline ends. Germline V gene data show CDR1 as SGHVS and CDR2 as FQNEAQ. The CDR3 consists of 15 residues. DNA for the CDR3: TGTGCCAGCAGCCCCTCCCCCCCGAACACCGGGGAGCTGTTTTTT. Residues: CASSPSPPNTGELFF.

The V call is TRBV5-1, the J call TRBJ2-1, with 9 nucleotides matching TRBD2. Looked up from germline, CDR1 is SGHRS and CDR2 is YFSETQ. The CDR3 is 16 residues long. V was pared by 0 bases and J by 6 bases, with 7 bases of the junction left unmatched. The CDR3 nucleotides read TGCGCCAGCAGCTTGGTATGGACTAGCGCCTTCAATGAGCAGTTCTTC. Translating gives CASSLVWTSAFNEQFF.

This sequence joins TRBV6-5 and TRBJ2-4; D not certain. CDR1 and CDR2 (germline): MNHEY, SVGAGI. Trimming removed 5 bases at V and 5 bases at J, with 7 bases between. This CDR3 region has 12 residues. The DNA for the CDR3 is TGTGCCAGCAGTCCCGCAGAAAACATTCAGTACTTC. Translating gives CASSPAENIQYF.

The genes are TRBV5-6 and TRBJ2-5; D uncertain. Germline V lookup: CDR1 SGHDT, CDR2 YYEEEE. V was clipped by 4 bases and J by 6 bases, with 10 bases between them. The CDR3 runs to 12 residues. In DNA form, the CDR3 reads TGTGCCAGCAGCACCGGTGTGCAGACCCAGTACTTC. It specifies CASSTGVQTQYF.

The chain links TRBV18 to TRBJ2-1; 8 bases align to TRBD2. This CDR3 region has 15 residues. V was pared by 10 bases and J by 9 bases, with 17 bases of the junction left unmatched. CDR1 and CDR2 (germline): KGHSH, LQKENI. For the CDR3, the DNA is TGTGCCACTGACATGCTGGTAGCGGGAATAGGTGAGCAGTTCTTC. Translated, it gives CATDMLVAGIGEQFF.

This rearrangement joins TRBV6-5 to TRBJ1-2, with a tentative D call TRBD1 (6 bases). This CDR3 has 14 residues. Germline V gene data show CDR1 as MNHEY and CDR2 as SVGAGI. Trimming shortened V by 7 bases and J by 5 bases, and 17 bases separated the two germline ends. As DNA, the CDR3 is TGTGCCAGCACCCAGAGGGGGGGTCGGTATGGCTACACCTTC. Translating it yields CASTQRGGRYGYTF.

The J gene is TRBJ2-3, the V gene TRBV11-2; TRBD2 aligns across 11 bases. Germline V CDR1 and CDR2: SGHAT, FQNNGV. J gave up 2 bases and V 5 bases, and 6 bases lay outside the gene matches. The CDR3 consists of 16 residues. The CDR3 region is CASSRRTSGFTDTQYF. The CDR3 region has the DNA TGTGCCAGCAGCAGACGGACTAGCGGGTTCACAGATACGCAGTATTTT.

V gene TRBV15 combines with J gene TRBJ2-5; D is ambiguous. Trimming cost V 0 bases and J 4 bases, with 3 bases left between them. This CDR3 spans 12 amino acids. Germline-derived CDR1 and CDR2 are LNHNV and YYDKDF (reference sequence). The CDR3 DNA reads as TGTGCCACCAGCAGAGATAGAGAGACCCAGTACTTC. Translation gives CATSRDRETQYF.

The gene calls are TRBV5-1 and TRBJ1-4, with 10 nucleotides matching TRBD1. The CDR3 totals 16 residues. Germline trimming cut 2 bases from V and 8 bases from J; bases unmatched to any gene: 9. CDR1 is SGHRS, CDR2 YFSETQ, per germline. The CDR3 DNA reads TGCGCCAGCAGCTTCGGGACAGGGGATAGGGAAGAAAAACTGTTTTTT. As protein: CASSFGTGDREEKLFF.

The chain employs TRBV19 and TRBJ2-2, with 10 bases identical to TRBD1. Germline V CDR1 and CDR2: LNHDA, SQIVND (reference sequence). J gave up 7 bases and V 6 bases, and 8 bases lay outside the gene matches. The CDR3 contains 15 residues. CDR3 region: CASSSETGGGGELFF. The CDR3 DNA is TGTGCCAGTAGCTCCGAGACAGGGGGCGGCGGGGAGCTGTTTTTT.

This clone was found once. The rearrangement links TRBV6-6 to TRBJ1-4; a possible D gene is TRBD1 (5 bases). CDR1 MNHNY and CDR2 SVGAGI come from the germline V gene (reference sequence). The CDR3 totals 15 residues. The V end was cut by 2 bases, the J end by 4 bases, with 11 bases between. The CDR3 DNA is TGTGCCAGCAGTTACCAGGGCGACCTTAATGAAAAACTGTTTTTT. This translates into CASSYQGDLNEKLFF.

The chain has TRBV12-3 or TRBV12-4 and TRBJ2-5; 9 bases agree with TRBD1. V was clipped by 8 bases and J by 5 bases; unmatched bases: 6. This CDR3 spans 13 amino acids. The CDR3 region is CASGNRGRETQYF. DNA of the CDR3: TGTGCCAGCGGTAACAGGGGGCGCGAGACCCAGTACTTC.

The chain couples TRBV7-9 to TRBJ1-2, with 8 positions matching TRBD1. V trimming: 4 bases; J trimming: 4 bases; junction bases outside the gene matches: 8. The CDR3 contains 15 residues. Per the germline V gene, CDR1 is SEHNR and CDR2 is FQNEAQ (reference sequence). CDR3 region: CASSSWDRQFYGYTF. CDR3 nucleotide sequence: TGTGCCAGCAGCTCGTGGGACAGGCAATTCTATGGCTACACCTTC.

The chain recombines TRBV7-7 with TRBJ2-7; D perhaps matches TRBD1 (6 bases). The CDR3 extends over 15 amino acids. The V gene lost 2 bases and the J gene lost 4 bases, with 15 bases spanning the gap. Germline V lookup: CDR1 SSHAT, CDR2 FNYEAQ (reference sequence). Here the CDR3 DNA reads TGTGCCAGCAGCTTACGGCAGGGGCTCTCGTACGAGCAGTACTTC. Its protein product is CASSLRQGLSYEQYF.

This clone was recorded only once. This CDR3 reads CASKKQGIGYNEQFF. The CDR3 DNA is TGTGCCAGTAAAAAACAGGGTATCGGCTACAATGAGCAGTTCTTC. The chain has TRBV19 and TRBJ2-1, with D possibly being TRBD1 (6 bases). This CDR3 region has 15 residues. The V gene lost 7 bases and the J gene lost 3 bases, with 16 bases spanning the gap. The germline V gene has CDR1 LNHDA and CDR2 SQIVND (reference sequence).

The chain couples TRBV4-3 to TRBJ2-7; 12 positions agree with TRBD1. V was pared by 1 base and J by 6 bases, with 7 bases of the junction left unmatched. The CDR3 runs 16 residues. Germline V gene sequence: CDR1 LGHNA, CDR2 YSLEER. DNA for the CDR3: TGCGCCAGCAGCCAAGTACCGGGACAGGGGGCGAGCGAGCAGTACTTC. Translating it yields CASSQVPGQGASEQYF.

The chain carries TRBV19 and TRBJ2-5, with TRBD2 identical over 12 bases. The CDR3 contains 17 residues. Germline V lookup: CDR1 LNHDA, CDR2 SQIVND (reference sequence). The V gene end was trimmed by 3 bases and the J gene end by 5 bases; junction bases not matched to a gene: 10. DNA for the CDR3: TGTGCCAGTAGTATGAGGGGGCCGACTAGCGGGAGTGAGACCCAGTACTTC. Protein sequence: CASSMRGPTSGSETQYF.

The V gene is TRBV6-5, the J gene TRBJ1-1; D perhaps matches TRBD1 (5 bases). The CDR3 totals 16 residues. The germline V gene encodes CDR1 MNHEY and CDR2 SVGAGI. V lost 0 bases to trimming and J lost 7 bases, with 18 bases between them. CDR3 amino acids: CASSYSGPPLGLEAFF. CDR3 DNA: TGTGCCAGCAGTTACTCCGGACCCCCTTTGGGGCTTGAAGCTTTCTTT.

The chain joins TRBV18 to TRBJ1-2, with a possible D match to TRBD1 (5 bases). The V end was cut by 3 bases, the J end by 3 bases, with 14 bases between. The CDR3 is 15 amino acids. The V gene's germline CDR1 is KGHSH and CDR2 LQKENI. CDR3 sequence (DNA): TGTGCCAGCTCACCGCGGTCGGGGGGGGACTATGGCTACACCTTC. Encoded protein: CASSPRSGGDYGYTF.

The chain is built from TRBV5-4 and TRBJ2-1, with 14 bases aligning to TRBD2. With 4 bases clipped from V and 7 bases from J, the junction kept 4 bases outside the gene matches. The length of the CDR3 is 15 residues. Germline CDR1 is SGHNT and CDR2 is YYREEE (reference sequence). This chain's CDR3 is CASSRGTSGSNEQFF. The CDR3 nucleotides read TGTGCCAGCAGCCGGGGGACTAGCGGGAGTAATGAGCAGTTCTTC.

This clone was seen just once. The chain couples TRBV6-2 or TRBV6-3 to TRBJ2-7, with TRBD1 identical over 9 bases. Per germline, CDR1 MNHEY and CDR2 SVGEGT. The J segment lost 6 bases and the V segment lost 2 bases, leaving 8 bases of the junction unmatched. This CDR3 region has 15 residues. This chain's CDR3 is CASSYPRTGVREQYF. The CDR3 bases are TGTGCCAGCAGTTACCCTCGGACAGGGGTCCGCGAGCAGTACTTC.

The chain recombines TRBV28 with TRBJ1-1; D is unresolved. Germline assignment: CDR1 MDHEN and CDR2 SYDVKM. This CDR3 contains 12 residues. The V end lost 10 bases, the J end lost 5 bases, and 14 bases lay between the germline ends. In DNA form, the CDR3 reads TGTGCCACCTCCCGTGGAGGAACTGAAGCTTTCTTT. Encoded protein: CATSRGGTEAFF.

The chain employs TRBV29-1 and TRBJ2-3; 9 positions agree with TRBD2. This CDR3 is built from 15 residues. Germline CDR1 and CDR2: SQVTM and ANQGSEA. The CDR3 reads CSASPSGGITDTQYF. In DNA form, the CDR3 reads TGCAGTGCTTCACCCAGCGGGGGGATCACAGATACGCAGTATTTT.

This clone was seen just once. The rearrangement uses TRBV19 and TRBJ2-5; 10 bases align to TRBD2. Germline V gene lookup returns CDR1 LNHDA and CDR2 SQIVND (reference sequence). The J segment lost 5 bases and the V segment lost 10 bases, leaving 10 bases of the junction unmatched. This CDR3 comprises 14 residues. CDR3 sequence (DNA): TGTGCCACTGCCAGCGGGAGGGCCAGGGAGACCCAGTACTTC. Its protein product is CATASGRARETQYF.

This sequence joins TRBV11-2 and TRBJ2-1; tentatively, D is TRBD1 (5 bases). The V and J ends lost 5 bases and 0 bases respectively, with 11 bases between them. Germline lookup yields CDR1 SGHAT and CDR2 FQNNGV. This CDR3 region has 15 residues. This CDR3 is CASSTDTSSYNEQFF. The CDR3 region has the DNA TGTGCCAGCAGCACGGACACGAGCTCCTACAATGAGCAGTTCTTC.

CDR3 residues: CASSETVSYEQYF. CDR3 sequence (DNA): TGTGCCAGCAGCGAGACAGTTAGCTACGAGCAGTACTTC. V usage is TRBV7-9 and J usage is TRBJ2-7, with D perhaps matching TRBD1 (5 bases). Trimming took 5 bases from V and 3 from J, leaving 11 bases between them. The CDR3 has 13 amino acids. Germline CDR1 is SEHNR and CDR2 is FQNEAQ (reference sequence).